Below, one TCR beta chain is given with its context. CDR3 length equals 15 residues. Germline lookup yields CDR1 LNHDA and CDR2 SQIVND (reference sequence). The V end was cut by 5 bases, the J end by 4 bases, with 18 bases between. The source of the sample is a study of control samples from healthy donors and cancer patients. Generated by immunoSEQ multiplex PCR, the TCRdb table keeps only in-frame clones and is missing some. Of under 450,000 clones listed, around nine tenths are singletons. Material: PBMCs. The J gene is TRBJ2-7, the V gene TRBV19; weak D call: TRBD2 (6 bases). This receptor was obtained from a man aged 35 to 55 with head and neck cancer. CDR3 sequence: CASSALTGLPYEQYF. DNA of the CDR3: TGTGCCAGTAGTGCGCTGACGGGACTCCCATACGAGCAGTACTTC.